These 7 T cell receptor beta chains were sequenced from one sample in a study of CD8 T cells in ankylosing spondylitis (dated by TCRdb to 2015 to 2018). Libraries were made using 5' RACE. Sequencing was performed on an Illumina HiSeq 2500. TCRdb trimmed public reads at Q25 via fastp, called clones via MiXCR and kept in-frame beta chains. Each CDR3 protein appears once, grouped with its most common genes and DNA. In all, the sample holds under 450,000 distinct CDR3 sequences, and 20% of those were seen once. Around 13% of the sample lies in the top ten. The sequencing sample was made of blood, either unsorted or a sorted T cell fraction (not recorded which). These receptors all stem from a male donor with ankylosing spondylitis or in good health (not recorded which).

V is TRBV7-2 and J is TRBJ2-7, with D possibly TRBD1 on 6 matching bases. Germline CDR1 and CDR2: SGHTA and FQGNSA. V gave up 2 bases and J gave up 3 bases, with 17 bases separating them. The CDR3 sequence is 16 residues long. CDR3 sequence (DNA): TGTGCCAGCAGCTTATTGTCCGGGGAAGGGGGCTACGAGCAGTACTTC. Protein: CASSLLSGEGGYEQYF.

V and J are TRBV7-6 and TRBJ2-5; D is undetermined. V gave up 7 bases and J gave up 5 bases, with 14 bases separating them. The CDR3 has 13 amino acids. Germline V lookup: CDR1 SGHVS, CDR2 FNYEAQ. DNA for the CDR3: TGTGCCAGCAAGTTGTTAGAAGGGGAGACCCAGTACTTC. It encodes CASKLLEGETQYF.

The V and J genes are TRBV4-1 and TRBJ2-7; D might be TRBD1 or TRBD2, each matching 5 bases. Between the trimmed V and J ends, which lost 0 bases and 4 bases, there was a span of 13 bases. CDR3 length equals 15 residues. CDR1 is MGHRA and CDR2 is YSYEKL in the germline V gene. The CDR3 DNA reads TGCGCCAGCAGCCAAGATCGGGGCAACCCGTACGAGCAGTACTTC. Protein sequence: CASSQDRGNPYEQYF.

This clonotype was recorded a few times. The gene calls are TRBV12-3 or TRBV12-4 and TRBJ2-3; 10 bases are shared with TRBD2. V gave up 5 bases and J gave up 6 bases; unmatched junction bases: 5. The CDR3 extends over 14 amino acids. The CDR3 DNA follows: TGTGCCAGCAGTCCCCTAGCGGGGGCGGATACGCAGTATTTT. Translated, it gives CASSPLAGADTQYF.

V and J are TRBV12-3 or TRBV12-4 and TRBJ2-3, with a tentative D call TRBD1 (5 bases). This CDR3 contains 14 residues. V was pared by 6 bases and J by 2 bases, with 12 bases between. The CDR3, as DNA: TGTGCCAGCAGGTTGATGGACAACACAGATACGCAGTATTTT. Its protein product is CASRLMDNTDTQYF.

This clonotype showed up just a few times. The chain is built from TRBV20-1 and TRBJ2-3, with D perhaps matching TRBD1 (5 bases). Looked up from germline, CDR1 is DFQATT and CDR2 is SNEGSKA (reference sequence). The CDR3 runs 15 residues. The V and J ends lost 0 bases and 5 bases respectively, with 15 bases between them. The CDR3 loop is CSARDRGVQEDTQYF. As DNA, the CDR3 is TGCAGTGCTAGAGATCGTGGGGTACAGGAAGATACGCAGTATTTT.

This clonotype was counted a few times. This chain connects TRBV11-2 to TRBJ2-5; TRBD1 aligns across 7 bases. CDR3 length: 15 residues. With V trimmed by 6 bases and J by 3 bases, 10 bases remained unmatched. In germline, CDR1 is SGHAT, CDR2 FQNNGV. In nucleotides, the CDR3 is TGTGCCAGCAGGCCCCGGGACAGAATGAAAGAGACCCAGTACTTC. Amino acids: CASRPRDRMKETQYF.